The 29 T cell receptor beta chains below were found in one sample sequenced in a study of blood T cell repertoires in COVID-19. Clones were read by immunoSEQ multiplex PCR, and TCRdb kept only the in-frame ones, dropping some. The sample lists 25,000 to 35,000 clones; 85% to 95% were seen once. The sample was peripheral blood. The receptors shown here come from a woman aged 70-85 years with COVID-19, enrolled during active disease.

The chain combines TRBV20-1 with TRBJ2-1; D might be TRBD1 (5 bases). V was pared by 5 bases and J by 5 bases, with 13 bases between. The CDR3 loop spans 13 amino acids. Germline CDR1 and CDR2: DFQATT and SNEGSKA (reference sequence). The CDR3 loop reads CSAGGQGNNEQFF. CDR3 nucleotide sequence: TGCAGTGCTGGTGGGCAGGGAAACAATGAGCAGTTCTTC.

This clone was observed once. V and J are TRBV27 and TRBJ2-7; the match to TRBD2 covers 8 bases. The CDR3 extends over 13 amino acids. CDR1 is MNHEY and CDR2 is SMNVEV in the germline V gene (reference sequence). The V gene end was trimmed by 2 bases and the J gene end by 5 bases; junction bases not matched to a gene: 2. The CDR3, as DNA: TGTGCCAGCAGTTTAACTAGCGGTAACGAGCAGTACTTC. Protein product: CASSLTSGNEQYF.

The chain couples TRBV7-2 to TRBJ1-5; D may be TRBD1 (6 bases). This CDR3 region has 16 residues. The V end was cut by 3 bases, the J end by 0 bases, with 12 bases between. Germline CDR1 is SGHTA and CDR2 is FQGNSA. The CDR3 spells CASSFEGGFSNQPQHF. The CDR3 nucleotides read TGTGCCAGCAGCTTTGAAGGGGGATTTAGCAATCAGCCCCAGCATTTT.

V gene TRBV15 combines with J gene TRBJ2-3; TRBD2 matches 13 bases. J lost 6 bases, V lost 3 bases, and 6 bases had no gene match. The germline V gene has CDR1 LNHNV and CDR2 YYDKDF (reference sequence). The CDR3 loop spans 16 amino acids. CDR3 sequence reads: CATSSGLAGEGDTQYF. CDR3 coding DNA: TGTGCCACCAGCAGCGGACTAGCGGGAGAAGGCGATACGCAGTATTTT.

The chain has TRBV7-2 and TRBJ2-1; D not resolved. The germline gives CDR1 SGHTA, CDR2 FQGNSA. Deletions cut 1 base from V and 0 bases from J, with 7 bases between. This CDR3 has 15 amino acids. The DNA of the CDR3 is TGTGCCAGCAGCTTAGTAACAGACTCCTACAATGAGCAGTTCTTC. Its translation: CASSLVTDSYNEQFF.

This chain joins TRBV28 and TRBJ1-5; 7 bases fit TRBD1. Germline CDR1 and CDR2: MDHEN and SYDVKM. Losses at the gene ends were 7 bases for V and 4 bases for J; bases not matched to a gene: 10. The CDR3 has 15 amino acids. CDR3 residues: CASILSGTVNQPQHF. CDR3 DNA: TGTGCCAGCATACTATCCGGGACAGTTAATCAGCCCCAGCATTTT.

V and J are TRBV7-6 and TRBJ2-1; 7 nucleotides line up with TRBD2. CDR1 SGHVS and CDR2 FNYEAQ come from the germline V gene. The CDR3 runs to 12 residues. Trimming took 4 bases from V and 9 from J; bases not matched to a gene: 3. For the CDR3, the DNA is TGTGCCAGCAGCTCTAGCGGCCCTGAGCAGTTCTTC. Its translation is CASSSSGPEQFF. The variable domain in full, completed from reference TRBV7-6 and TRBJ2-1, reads GAGVSQSPRYKVTKRGQDVALRCDPISGHVSLYWYRQALGQGPEFLTYFNYEAQQDKSGLPNDRFSAERPEGSISTLTIQRTEQRDSAMYRCASSSSGPEQFFGPGTRLTVL.

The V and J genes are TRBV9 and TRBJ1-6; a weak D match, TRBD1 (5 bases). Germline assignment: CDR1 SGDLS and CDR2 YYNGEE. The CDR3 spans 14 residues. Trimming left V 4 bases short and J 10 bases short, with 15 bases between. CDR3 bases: TGTGCCAGCAGCCAAACGGGGGGGAACTCACCCCTCCACTTT. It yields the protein CASSQTGGNSPLHF.

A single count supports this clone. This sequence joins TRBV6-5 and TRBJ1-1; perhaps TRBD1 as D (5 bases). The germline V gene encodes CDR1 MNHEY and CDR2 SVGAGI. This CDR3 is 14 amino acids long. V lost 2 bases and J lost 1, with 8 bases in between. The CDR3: CASSYPGQNTEAFF. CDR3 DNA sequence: TGTGCCAGCAGTTACCCCGGACAGAACACTGAAGCTTTCTTT.

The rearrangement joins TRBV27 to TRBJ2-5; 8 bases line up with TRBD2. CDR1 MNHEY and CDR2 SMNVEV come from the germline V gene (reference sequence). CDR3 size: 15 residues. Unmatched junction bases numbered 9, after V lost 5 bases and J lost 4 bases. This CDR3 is CASSTLAGRGETQYF. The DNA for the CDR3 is TGTGCCAGCAGTACGTTAGCGGGGAGGGGAGAGACCCAGTACTTC.

Here the CDR3 reads CASTASGVNEKLFF. The CDR3 DNA is TGTGCCAGCACCGCATCAGGGGTTAATGAAAAACTGTTTTTT. This chain uses TRBV28 with TRBJ1-4; D is possibly TRBD1 (6 bases). CDR1 and CDR2 (germline): MDHEN, SYDVKM. The CDR3 length is 14 residues. V lost 7 bases and J 4 bases, leaving 13 bases between the germline ends.

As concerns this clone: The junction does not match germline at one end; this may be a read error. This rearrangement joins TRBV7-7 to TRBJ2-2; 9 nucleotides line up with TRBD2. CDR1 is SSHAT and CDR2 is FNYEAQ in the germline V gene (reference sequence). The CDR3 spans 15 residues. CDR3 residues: CASSFSGSLAGELFF. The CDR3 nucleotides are TGTGCTAGCAGTTTTAGCGGGAGTTTGGCCGGGGAGCTGTTTTTT.

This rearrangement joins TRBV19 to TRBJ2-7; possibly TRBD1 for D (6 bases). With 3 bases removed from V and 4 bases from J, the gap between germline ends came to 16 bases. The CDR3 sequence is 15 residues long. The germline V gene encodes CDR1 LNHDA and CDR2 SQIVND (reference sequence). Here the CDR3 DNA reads TGTGCCAGTAGTATTGGACAGCTCCTCTCATACGAGCAGTACTTC. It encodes CASSIGQLLSYEQYF.

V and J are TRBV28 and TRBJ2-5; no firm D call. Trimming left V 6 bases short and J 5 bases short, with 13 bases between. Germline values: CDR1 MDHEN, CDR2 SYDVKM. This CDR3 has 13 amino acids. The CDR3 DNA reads TGTGCCAGCAGGATCCAGGCTTCTGAGACCCAGTACTTC. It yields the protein CASRIQASETQYF.

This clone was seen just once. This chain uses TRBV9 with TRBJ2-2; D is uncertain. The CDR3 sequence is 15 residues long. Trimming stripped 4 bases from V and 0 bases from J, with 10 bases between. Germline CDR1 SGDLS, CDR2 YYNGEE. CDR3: CASSPLGANTGELFF. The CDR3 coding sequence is TGTGCCAGCAGCCCCCTCGGAGCGAACACCGGGGAGCTGTTTTTT.

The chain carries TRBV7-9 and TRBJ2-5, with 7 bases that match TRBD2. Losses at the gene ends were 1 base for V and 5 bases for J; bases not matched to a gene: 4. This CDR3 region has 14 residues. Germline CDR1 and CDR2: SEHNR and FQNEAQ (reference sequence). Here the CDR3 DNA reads TGTGCCAGCAGCTTAGGTAGGGGAGGGGAGACCCAGTACTTC. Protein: CASSLGRGGETQYF.

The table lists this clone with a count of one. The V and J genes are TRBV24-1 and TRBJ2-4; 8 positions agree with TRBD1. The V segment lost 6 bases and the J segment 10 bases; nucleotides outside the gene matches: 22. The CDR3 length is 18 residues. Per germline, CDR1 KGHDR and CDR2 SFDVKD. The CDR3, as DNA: TGTGCCACCAGTTTAACCGGGACAGGAACTATTGGTCGAAAGATTCAGTACTTC. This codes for CATSLTGTGTIGRKIQYF.

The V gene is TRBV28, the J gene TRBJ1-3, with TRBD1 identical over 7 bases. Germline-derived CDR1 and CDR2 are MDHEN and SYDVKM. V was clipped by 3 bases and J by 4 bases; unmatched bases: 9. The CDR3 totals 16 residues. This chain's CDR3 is CASSFGQGVRGNTIYF. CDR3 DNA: TGTGCCAGCAGTTTCGGGCAGGGGGTCCGAGGAAACACCATATATTTT.

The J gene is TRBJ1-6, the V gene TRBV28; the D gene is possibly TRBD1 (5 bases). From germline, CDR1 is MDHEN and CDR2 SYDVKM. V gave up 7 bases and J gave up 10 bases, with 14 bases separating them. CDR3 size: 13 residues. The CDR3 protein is CASTSGGISPLHF. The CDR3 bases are TGTGCCAGCACCTCGGGGGGGATCTCACCCCTCCACTTT.

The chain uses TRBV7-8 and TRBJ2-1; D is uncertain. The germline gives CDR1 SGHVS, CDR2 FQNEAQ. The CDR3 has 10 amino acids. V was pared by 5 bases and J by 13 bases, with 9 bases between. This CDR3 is CASSPPSQFF. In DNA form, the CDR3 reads TGTGCCAGCAGCCCCCCCTCCCAGTTCTTC.

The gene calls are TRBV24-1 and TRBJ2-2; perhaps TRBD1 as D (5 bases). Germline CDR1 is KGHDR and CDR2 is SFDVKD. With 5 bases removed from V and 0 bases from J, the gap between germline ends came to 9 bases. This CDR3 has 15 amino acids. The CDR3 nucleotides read TGTGCCACCAGTGGCCAGGGCTCGAACACCGGGGAGCTGTTTTTT. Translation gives CATSGQGSNTGELFF.

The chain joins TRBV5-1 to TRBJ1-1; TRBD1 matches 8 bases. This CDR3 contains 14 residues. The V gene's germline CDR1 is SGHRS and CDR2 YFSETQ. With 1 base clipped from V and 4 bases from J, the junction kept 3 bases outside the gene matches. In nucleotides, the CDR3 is TGCGCCAGCAGCTTGCGACAGGGGTTCACTGAAGCTTTCTTT. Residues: CASSLRQGFTEAFF.

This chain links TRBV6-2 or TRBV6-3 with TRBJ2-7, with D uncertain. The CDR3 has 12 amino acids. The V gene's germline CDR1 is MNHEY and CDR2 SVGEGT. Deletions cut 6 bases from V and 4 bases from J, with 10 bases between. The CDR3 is CASSLQRYEQYF. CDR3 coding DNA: TGTGCCAGCAGCCTACAACGTTACGAGCAGTACTTC.

CDR3 in DNA: TGTGCCAGCGGACCGGGGACTAGCGGTAACTACGAGCAGTACTTC. Its translation: CASGPGTSGNYEQYF. V is TRBV6-5 and J is TRBJ2-7; the match to TRBD2 covers 11 bases. This CDR3 has 15 residues. The ends lost 8 bases at V and 3 bases at J; junction bases unmatched: 9. Germline loops: CDR1 MNHEY, CDR2 SVGAGI.

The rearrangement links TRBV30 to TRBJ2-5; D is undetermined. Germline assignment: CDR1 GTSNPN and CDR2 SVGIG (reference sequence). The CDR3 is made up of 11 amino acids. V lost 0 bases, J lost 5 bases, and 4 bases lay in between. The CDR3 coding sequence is TGTGCCTGGAGTGTTACTGAGACCCAGTACTTC. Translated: CAWSVTETQYF.

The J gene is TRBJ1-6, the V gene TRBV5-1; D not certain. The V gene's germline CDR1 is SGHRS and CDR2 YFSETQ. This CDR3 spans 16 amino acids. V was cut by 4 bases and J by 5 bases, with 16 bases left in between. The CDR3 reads CASSPRAGGDNSPLHF. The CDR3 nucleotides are TGCGCCAGCAGCCCGCGCGCAGGCGGGGATAATTCACCCCTCCACTTT.

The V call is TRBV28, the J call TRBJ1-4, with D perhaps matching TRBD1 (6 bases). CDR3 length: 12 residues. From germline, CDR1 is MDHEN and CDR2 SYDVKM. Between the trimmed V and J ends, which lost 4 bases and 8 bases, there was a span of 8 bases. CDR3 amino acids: CASSSQGEKLFF. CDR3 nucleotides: TGTGCCAGCAGTTCCCAGGGGGAAAAACTGTTTTTT.

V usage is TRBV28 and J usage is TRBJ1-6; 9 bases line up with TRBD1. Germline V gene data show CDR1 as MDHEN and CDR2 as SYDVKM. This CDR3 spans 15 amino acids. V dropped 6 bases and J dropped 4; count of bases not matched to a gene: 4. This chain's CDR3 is CASRGGQGYNSPLHF. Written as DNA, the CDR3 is TGTGCCAGCAGGGGGGGACAGGGTTATAATTCACCCCTCCACTTT.

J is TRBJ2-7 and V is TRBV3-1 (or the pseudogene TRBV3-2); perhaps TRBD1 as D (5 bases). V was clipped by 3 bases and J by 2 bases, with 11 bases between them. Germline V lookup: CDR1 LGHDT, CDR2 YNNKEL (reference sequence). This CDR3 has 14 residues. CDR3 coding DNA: TGTGCCAGCAGCCACGTTGACAGAACCTACGAGCAGTACTTC. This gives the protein CASSHVDRTYEQYF.